The present T cell receptor (beta chain) was sequenced within a study of type 1 and type 2 diabetes patients. Study in general: CD4+ or CD8+ T cells were positively selected from PBMCs with microbeads. Points from the study as a whole: Highly-expanded CD4+ clones were few in type 2 diabetes, median one, over 3.5% of reads.

Amplification started from genomic DNA. A primer set of 30 forward and 13 reverse primers amplified the CDR3. Each CDR3 protein is one row after TCRdb ran MiXCR on the multiplex PCR reads. The data contain 280,000 or so distinct CDR3 sequences, roughly 50% of them singletons. This clonotype was found many times. No antigen is known for it. Per the germline V gene, CDR1 is SGHVS and CDR2 is FQNEAQ. Trimming left V 7 bases short and J 4 bases short, with 19 bases between. The CDR3 contains 15 residues. This clonotype originated in a young man with type 2 diabetes. The sequenced material came from peripheral blood mononuclear cells (PBMCs). This chain joins TRBV7-8 and TRBJ1-1; no reliable D call. CDR3 bases: TGTGCCAGCACCCGGACGGGCGGATGGAGCACTGAAGCTTTCTTT. It specifies CASTRTGGWSTEAFF.